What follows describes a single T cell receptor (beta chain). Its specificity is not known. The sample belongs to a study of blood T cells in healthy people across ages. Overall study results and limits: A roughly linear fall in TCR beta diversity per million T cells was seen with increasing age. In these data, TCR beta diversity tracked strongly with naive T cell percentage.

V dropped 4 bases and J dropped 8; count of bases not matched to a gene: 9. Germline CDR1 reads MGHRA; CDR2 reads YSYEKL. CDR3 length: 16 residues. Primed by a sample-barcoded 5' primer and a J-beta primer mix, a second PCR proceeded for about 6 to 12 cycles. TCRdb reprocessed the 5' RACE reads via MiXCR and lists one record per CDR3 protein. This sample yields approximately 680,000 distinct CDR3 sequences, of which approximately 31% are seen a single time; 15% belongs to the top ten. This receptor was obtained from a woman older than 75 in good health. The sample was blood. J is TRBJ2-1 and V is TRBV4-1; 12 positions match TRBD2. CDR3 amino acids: CASSRGPSGGADEQFF. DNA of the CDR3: TGCGCCAGCAGCCGGGGACCTAGCGGGGGGGCCGATGAGCAGTTCTTC.